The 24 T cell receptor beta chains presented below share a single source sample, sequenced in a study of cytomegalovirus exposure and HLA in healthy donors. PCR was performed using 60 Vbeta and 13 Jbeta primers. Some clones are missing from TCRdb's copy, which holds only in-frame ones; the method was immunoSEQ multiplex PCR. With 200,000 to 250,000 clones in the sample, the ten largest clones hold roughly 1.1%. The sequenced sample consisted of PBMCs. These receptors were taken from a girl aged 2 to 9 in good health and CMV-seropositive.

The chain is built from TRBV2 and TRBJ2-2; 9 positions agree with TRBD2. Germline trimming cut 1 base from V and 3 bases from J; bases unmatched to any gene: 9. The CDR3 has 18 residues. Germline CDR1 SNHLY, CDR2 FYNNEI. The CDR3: CASSEGPGGRADTGELFF. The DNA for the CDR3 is TGTGCCAGCAGTGAAGGCCCCGGCGGGAGGGCCGACACCGGGGAGCTGTTTTTT. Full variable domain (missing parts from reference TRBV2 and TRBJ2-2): EPEVTQTPSHQVTQMGQEVILRCVPISNHLYFYWYRQILGQKVEFLVSFYNNEISEKSEIFDDQFSVERPDGSNFTLKIRSTKLEDSAMYFCASSEGPGGRADTGELFFGEGSRLTVL.

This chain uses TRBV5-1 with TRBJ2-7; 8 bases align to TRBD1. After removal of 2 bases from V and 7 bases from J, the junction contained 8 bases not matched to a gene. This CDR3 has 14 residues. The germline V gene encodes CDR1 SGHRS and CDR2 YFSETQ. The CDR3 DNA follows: TGCGCCAGCAGCTTTGGACAGGGTGGAGGAGAGCAGTACTTC. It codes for CASSFGQGGGEQYF.

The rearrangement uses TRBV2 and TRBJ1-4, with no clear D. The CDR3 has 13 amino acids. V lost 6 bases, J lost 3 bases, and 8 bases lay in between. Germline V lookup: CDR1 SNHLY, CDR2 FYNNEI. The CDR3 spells CASRAGPNEKLFF. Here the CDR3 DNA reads TGTGCCAGCAGAGCGGGTCCTAATGAAAAACTGTTTTTT.

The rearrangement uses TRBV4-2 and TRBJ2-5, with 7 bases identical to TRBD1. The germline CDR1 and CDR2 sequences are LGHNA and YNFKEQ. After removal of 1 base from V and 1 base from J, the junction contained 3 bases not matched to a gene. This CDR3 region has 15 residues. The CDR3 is CASSQVDRAQETQYF. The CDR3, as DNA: TGTGCCAGCAGCCAAGTTGACAGGGCCCAAGAGACCCAGTACTTC.

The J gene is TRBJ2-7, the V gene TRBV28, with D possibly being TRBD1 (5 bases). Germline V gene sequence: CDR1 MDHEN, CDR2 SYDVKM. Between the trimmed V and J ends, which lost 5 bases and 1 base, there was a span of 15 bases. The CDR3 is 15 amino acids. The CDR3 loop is CASSKEQVGSYEQYF. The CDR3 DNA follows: TGTGCCAGCAGTAAAGAACAGGTCGGGTCCTACGAGCAGTACTTC.

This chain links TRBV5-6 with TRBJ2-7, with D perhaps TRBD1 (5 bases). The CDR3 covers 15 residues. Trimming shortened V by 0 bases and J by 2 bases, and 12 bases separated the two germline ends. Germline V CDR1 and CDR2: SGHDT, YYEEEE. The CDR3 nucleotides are TGTGCCAGCAGCTTGGTGGCTGCAGGGACCTACGAGCAGTACTTC. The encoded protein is CASSLVAAGTYEQYF.

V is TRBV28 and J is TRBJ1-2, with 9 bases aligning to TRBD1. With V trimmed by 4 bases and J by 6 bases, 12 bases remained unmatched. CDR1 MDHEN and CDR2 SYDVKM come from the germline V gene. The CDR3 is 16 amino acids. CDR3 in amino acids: CASSSSTGTGIHGYTF. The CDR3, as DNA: TGTGCCAGCAGTTCCTCAACCGGGACAGGGATCCATGGCTACACCTTC.

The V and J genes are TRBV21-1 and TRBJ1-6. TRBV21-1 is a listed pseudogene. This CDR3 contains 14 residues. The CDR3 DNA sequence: TGTGCCAGCAGCATTGGGGTTGCGGGTTCACCCCTCCACTTT. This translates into CASSIGVAGSPLHF.

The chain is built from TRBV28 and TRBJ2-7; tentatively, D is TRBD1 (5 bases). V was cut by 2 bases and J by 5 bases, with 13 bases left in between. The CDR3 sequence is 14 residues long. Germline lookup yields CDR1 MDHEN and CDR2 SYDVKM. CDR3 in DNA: TGTGCCAGCAGTTTAAGGACACGTAGCCACGAGCAGTACTTC. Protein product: CASSLRTRSHEQYF.

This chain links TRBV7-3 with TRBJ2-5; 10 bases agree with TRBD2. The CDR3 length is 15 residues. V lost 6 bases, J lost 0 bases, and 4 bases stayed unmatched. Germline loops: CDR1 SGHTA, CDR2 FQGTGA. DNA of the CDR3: TGTGCCAGCAGGAAAGCGGGAGGGAACCAAGAGACCCAGTACTTC. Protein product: CASRKAGGNQETQYF.

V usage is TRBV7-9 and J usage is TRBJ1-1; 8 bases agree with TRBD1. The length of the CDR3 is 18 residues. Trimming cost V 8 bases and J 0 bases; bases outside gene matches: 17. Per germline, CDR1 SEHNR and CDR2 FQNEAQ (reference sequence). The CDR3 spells CASSPWGQAKTMNTEAFF. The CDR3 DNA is TGTGCCAGCTCCCCCTGGGGACAGGCGAAAACAATGAACACTGAAGCTTTCTTT.

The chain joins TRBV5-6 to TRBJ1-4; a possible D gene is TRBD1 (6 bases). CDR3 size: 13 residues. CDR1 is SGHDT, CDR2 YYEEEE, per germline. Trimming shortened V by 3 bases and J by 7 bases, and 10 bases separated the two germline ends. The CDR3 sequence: CASSSSQGEKLFF. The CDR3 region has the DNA TGTGCCAGCAGCTCTTCACAGGGTGAAAAACTGTTTTTT.

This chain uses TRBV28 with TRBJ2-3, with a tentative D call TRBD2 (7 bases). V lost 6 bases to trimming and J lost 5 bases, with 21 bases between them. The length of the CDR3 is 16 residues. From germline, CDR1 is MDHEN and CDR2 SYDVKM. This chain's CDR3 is CASSSWGLAERDTQYF. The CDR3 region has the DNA TGTGCCAGCAGCTCCTGGGGGCTAGCGGAGCGAGATACGCAGTATTTT.

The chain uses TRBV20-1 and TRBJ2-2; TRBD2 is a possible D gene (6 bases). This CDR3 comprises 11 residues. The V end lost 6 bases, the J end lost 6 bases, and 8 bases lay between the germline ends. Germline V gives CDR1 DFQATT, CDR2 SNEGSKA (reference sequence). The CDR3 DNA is TGCAGTGCGGGGGGTTCCGGGGAGCTGTTTTTT. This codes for CSAGGSGELFF.

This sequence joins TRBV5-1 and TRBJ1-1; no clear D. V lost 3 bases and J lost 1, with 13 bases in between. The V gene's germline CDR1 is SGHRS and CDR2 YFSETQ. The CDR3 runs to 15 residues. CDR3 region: CASSSGMGSNTEAFF. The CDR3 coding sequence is TGCGCCAGCAGCTCGGGGATGGGGTCGAACACTGAAGCTTTCTTT.

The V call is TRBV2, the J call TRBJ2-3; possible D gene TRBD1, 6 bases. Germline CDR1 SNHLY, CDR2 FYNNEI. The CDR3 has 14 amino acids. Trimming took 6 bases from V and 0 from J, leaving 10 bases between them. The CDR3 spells CASRFRGSTDTQYF. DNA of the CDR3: TGTGCCAGCAGATTCAGGGGTAGCACAGATACGCAGTATTTT.

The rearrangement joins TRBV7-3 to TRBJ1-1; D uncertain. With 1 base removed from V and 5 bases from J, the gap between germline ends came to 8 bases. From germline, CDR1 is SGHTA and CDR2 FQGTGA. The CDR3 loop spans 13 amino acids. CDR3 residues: CASSLSRVTEAFF. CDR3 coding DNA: TGTGCCAGCAGCTTAAGTCGGGTAACTGAAGCTTTCTTT.

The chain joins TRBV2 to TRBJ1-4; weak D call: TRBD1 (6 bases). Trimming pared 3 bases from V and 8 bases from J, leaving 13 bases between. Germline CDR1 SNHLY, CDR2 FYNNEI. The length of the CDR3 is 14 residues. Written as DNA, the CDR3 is TGTGCCAGCAGTGACTCAGGGGTGGAGGAAAAACTGTTTTTT. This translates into CASSDSGVEEKLFF.

The CDR3 DNA follows: TGTGCCACCAGCAGAGCGGGACAGGGGATTTACGAGCAGTACTTC. Its translation: CATSRAGQGIYEQYF. The chain joins TRBV15 to TRBJ2-7; 10 bases agree with TRBD1. The CDR3 spans 15 residues. In germline, CDR1 is LNHNV, CDR2 YYDKDF (reference sequence). J gave up 4 bases and V 1 base, and 4 bases lay outside the gene matches.

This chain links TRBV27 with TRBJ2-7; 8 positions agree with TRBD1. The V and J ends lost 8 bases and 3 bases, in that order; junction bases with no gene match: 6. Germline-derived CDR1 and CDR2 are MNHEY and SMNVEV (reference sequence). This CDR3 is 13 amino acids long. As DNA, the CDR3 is TGTGCCAGCTCGGGACAGGCAAACTACGAGCAGTACTTC. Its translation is CASSGQANYEQYF.

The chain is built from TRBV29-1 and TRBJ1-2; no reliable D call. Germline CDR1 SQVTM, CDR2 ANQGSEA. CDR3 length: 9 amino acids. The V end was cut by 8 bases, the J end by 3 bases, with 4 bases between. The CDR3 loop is CSPDYGYTF. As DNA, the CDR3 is TGCAGCCCAGACTATGGCTACACCTTC.

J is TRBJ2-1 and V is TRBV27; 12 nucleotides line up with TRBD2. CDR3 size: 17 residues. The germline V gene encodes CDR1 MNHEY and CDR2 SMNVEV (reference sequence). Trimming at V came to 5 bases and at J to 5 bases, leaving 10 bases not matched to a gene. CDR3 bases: TGTGCCAGCAGTCCCTCCAGACTAGCGGGGGTACACAATGAGCAGTTCTTC. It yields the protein CASSPSRLAGVHNEQFF.

This CDR3 is CASSWYRLAGGTNQETQYF. CDR3 DNA sequence: TGCGCCAGCAGCTGGTACCGACTAGCGGGAGGAACAAACCAAGAGACCCAGTACTTC. The chain recombines TRBV5-1 with TRBJ2-5, with 13 bases fitting TRBD2. This CDR3 comprises 19 residues. V lost 3 bases, J lost 0 bases, and 11 bases stayed unmatched. The V gene's germline CDR1 is SGHRS and CDR2 YFSETQ.

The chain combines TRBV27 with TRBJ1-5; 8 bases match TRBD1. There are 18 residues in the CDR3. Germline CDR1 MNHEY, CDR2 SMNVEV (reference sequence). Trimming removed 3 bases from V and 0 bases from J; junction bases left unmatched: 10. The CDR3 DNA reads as TGTGCCAGCAGTTTGATCTTCGGACAGGGCGGTAGCAATCAGCCCCAGCATTTT. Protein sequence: CASSLIFGQGGSNQPQHF.